Shown below are 18 T cell receptor beta chains from a single sample sequenced in a study of CD8 T cells in Susac syndrome. Reverse transcription of roughly 0.5 to 1 ug RNA was performed with random hexamers. TCRdb re-analysed the immunoSEQ multiplex PCR reads in MiXCR, keeping a single row per CDR3 protein. The sample holds 150,000 to 200,000 distinct CDR3 sequences; approximately 95% are singletons and the top ten take roughly 0.1%. The sample was CD4+ T cells from PBMCs. These receptors all stem from a human donor with multiple sclerosis.

The chain employs TRBV25-1 and TRBJ2-5; D remains ambiguous. Trimming stripped 0 bases from V and 5 bases from J, with 1 base between. The CDR3 is 11 residues long. Germline assignment: CDR1 MGHDK and CDR2 SYGVNS. The chain's CDR3 is CASSEYETQYF. In DNA, the CDR3 is TGTGCCAGCAGTGAATACGAGACCCAGTACTTC.

V gene TRBV15 combines with J gene TRBJ1-5; D is unclear. V lost 0 bases and J 7 bases, leaving 13 bases between the germline ends. CDR1 and CDR2 from the germline V gene are LNHNV and YYDKDF (reference sequence). CDR3 length: 15 amino acids. CDR3 region: CATSRDLGRGQPQHF. DNA of the CDR3: TGTGCCACCAGCAGAGATCTGGGTCGCGGACAGCCCCAGCATTTT.

The chain carries TRBV30 and TRBJ2-7; D unclear. Looked up from germline, CDR1 is GTSNPN and CDR2 is SVGIG (reference sequence). This CDR3 contains 14 residues. Deletions cut 0 bases from V and 2 bases from J, with 11 bases between. CDR3 sequence (DNA): TGTGCCTGGAGTGTCATGGTGAACCCCTACGAGCAGTACTTC. This translates into CAWSVMVNPYEQYF.

The rearrangement links TRBV2 to TRBJ1-3; D not resolved. The CDR3 runs 11 residues. Germline CDR1 is SNHLY and CDR2 is FYNNEI. The V and J ends lost 6 bases and 6 bases respectively, with 6 bases between them. CDR3 in amino acids: CASSYQNTIYF. The CDR3 DNA sequence: TGTGCCAGCAGCTATCAAAACACCATATATTTT.

This clonotype appeared once. The chain carries TRBV30 and TRBJ1-6; possibly TRBD1 for D (6 bases). Trimming shortened V by 0 bases and J by 3 bases, and 9 bases separated the two germline ends. Germline CDR1 and CDR2: GTSNPN and SVGIG (reference sequence). This CDR3 comprises 15 residues. The CDR3 sequence: CAWSVRTVYNSPLHF. In DNA form, the CDR3 reads TGTGCCTGGAGTGTTCGGACAGTCTATAATTCACCCCTCCACTTT.

The rearrangement links TRBV5-1 to TRBJ1-3; D uncertain. Looked up from germline, CDR1 is SGHRS and CDR2 is YFSETQ. V lost 0 bases and J 0 bases, leaving 10 bases between the germline ends. This CDR3 region has 16 residues. The CDR3 spells CASSLAPGSSGNTIYF. CDR3 nucleotides: TGCGCCAGCAGCTTGGCCCCGGGTTCCTCTGGAAACACCATATATTTT.

The V and J genes are TRBV12-3 or TRBV12-4 and TRBJ2-6; the D is unclear. V lost 7 bases and J lost 1, with 11 bases in between. This CDR3 is 15 amino acids long. The CDR3 DNA reads as TGTGCCAGCATTTTCGGAGAGTCTGGGGCCAACGTCCTGACTTTC. It translates to CASIFGESGANVLTF.

The CDR3 is CASSQGIMAYQPQHF. The CDR3 bases are TGTGCCAGCAGCCAAGGTATCATGGCTTATCAGCCCCAGCATTTT. The chain recombines TRBV3-1 with TRBJ1-5; D not certain. This CDR3 is 15 amino acids long. The germline gives CDR1 LGHDT, CDR2 YNNKEL (reference sequence). Deletions cut 1 base from V and 5 bases from J, with 12 bases between. Full variable domain (outside the CDR3, taken from reference TRBV3-1 and TRBJ1-5): DTAVSQTPKYLVTQMGNDKSIKCEQNLGHDTMYWYKQDSKKFLKIMFSYNNKELIINETVPNRFSPKSPDKAHLNLHINSLELGDSAVYFCASSQGIMAYQPQHFGDGTRLSIL.

This rearrangement joins TRBV29-1 to TRBJ2-7, with 7 bases lining up with TRBD1. V trimming: 3 bases; J trimming: 5 bases; junction bases outside the gene matches: 4. Per the germline V gene, CDR1 is SQVTM and CDR2 is ANQGSEA. The CDR3 has 12 residues. The CDR3 loop is CSVEKGANEQYF. The CDR3 DNA reads as TGCAGCGTTGAGAAGGGGGCAAACGAGCAGTACTTC.

This chain connects TRBV27 to TRBJ2-7, with D tentatively TRBD1 or TRBD2 (5 bases each). Per germline, CDR1 MNHEY and CDR2 SMNVEV (reference sequence). The CDR3 length is 12 residues. The germline V and J ends were trimmed by 8 bases and 7 bases, with 15 bases remaining between them. The CDR3 coding sequence is TGTGCCAGCTGGAACGATTGGGGGGAGCAGTACTTC. The encoded protein is CASWNDWGEQYF.

The chain uses TRBV19 and TRBJ1-5, with D perhaps TRBD1 (5 bases). This CDR3 comprises 15 residues. Germline V gene data show CDR1 as LNHDA and CDR2 as SQIVND (reference sequence). V lost 4 bases, J lost 5 bases, and 15 bases lay in between. The CDR3 region is CASSNWGVRDQPQHF. The CDR3 DNA reads as TGTGCCAGTAGTAATTGGGGGGTTCGGGATCAGCCCCAGCATTTT.

The chain links TRBV20-1 to TRBJ1-5; D is perhaps TRBD1 (5 bases). The V end was cut by 0 bases, the J end by 8 bases, with 11 bases between. The germline V gene has CDR1 DFQATT and CDR2 SNEGSKA (reference sequence). This CDR3 spans 13 amino acids. The CDR3 bases are TGCAGTGCTAGAGAGGACCTGGGGGAGCCCCAGCATTTT. Its protein product is CSAREDLGEPQHF.

The chain uses TRBV14 and TRBJ1-1, with 9 bases fitting TRBD1. J was trimmed by 5 bases and V by 3 bases; bases with no gene match: 4. The CDR3 has 14 residues. Germline loops: CDR1 SGHDN, CDR2 FVKESK. The CDR3 loop is CASSHTGGLTEAFF. The CDR3 region has the DNA TGTGCCAGCAGCCACACAGGGGGCCTGACTGAAGCTTTCTTT.

CDR3 nucleotide sequence: TGCGCCAGCAGCTCTCCGGGACTAGCGAACACCGGGGAGCTGTTTTTT. This sequence encodes CASSSPGLANTGELFF. This rearrangement joins TRBV5-1 to TRBJ2-2; 8 bases match TRBD2. This CDR3 has 16 residues. From germline, CDR1 is SGHRS and CDR2 YFSETQ. V gave up 3 bases and J gave up 0 bases; unmatched junction bases: 4.

This clonotype has just one count. V gene TRBV7-8 combines with J gene TRBJ1-5, with D unclear. Germline CDR1 reads SGHVS; CDR2 reads FQNEAQ. The CDR3 loop spans 17 amino acids. Trimming removed 1 base at V and 7 bases at J, with 20 bases between. CDR3 loop: CASSLGSLADSRQPQHF. For the CDR3, the DNA is TGTGCCAGCAGCTTAGGGTCCCTGGCCGATTCAAGGCAGCCCCAGCATTTT.

This chain links TRBV11-2 with TRBJ2-1; TRBD2 aligns across 7 bases. The CDR3 has 14 amino acids. Germline CDR1 is SGHAT and CDR2 is FQNNGV. J lost 4 bases, V lost 0 bases, and 0 bases had no gene match. This chain's CDR3 is CASSLDGRYNEQFF. As DNA, the CDR3 is TGTGCCAGCAGCTTAGACGGGAGGTACAATGAGCAGTTCTTC.

This chain connects TRBV5-4 to TRBJ1-2, with TRBD1 as a possible D gene (5 bases). The CDR3 loop spans 16 amino acids. Germline CDR1 and CDR2: SGHNT and YYREEE (reference sequence). Trimming left V 0 bases short and J 5 bases short, with 17 bases between. The CDR3 DNA reads as TGTGCCAGCAGCTTGGGAGACAACCATCAGGGTTATGGCTACACCTTC. Translating it yields CASSLGDNHQGYGYTF.

The J gene is TRBJ2-5, the V gene TRBV12-3 or TRBV12-4, with no clear D. Between the trimmed V and J ends, which lost 3 bases and 5 bases, there was a span of 7 bases. The CDR3 runs 12 residues. CDR3 in amino acids: CASSLLMETQYF. CDR3 bases: TGTGCCAGCAGTTTGCTGATGGAGACCCAGTACTTC.